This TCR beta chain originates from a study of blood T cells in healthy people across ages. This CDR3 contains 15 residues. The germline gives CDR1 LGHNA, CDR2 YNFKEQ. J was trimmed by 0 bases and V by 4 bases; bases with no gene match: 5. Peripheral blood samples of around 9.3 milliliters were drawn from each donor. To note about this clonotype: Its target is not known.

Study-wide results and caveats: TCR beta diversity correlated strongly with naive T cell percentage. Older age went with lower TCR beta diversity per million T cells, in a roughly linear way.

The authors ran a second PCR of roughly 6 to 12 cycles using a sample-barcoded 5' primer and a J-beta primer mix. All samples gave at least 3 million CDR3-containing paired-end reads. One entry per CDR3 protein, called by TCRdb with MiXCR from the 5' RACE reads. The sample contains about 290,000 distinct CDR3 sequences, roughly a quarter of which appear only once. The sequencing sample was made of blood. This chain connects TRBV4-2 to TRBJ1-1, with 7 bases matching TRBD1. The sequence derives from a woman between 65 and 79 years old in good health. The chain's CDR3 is CASSLAGQMNTEAFF. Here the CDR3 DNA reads TGTGCCAGCAGCCTAGCGGGACAGATGAACACTGAAGCTTTCTTT.